A selection of T cell receptor beta chains follows, all from one sample in a study of T cell responses to AZD1222 COVID-19 vaccine. Method: immunoSEQ multiplex PCR; TCRdb's copy keeps in-frame clones and lacks some. This sample has about 100,000 clones, with around 87% found just once. Sequences were derived from peripheral blood, sampled 28 days after the second AZD1222 dose. The receptors originated from an adult who received the AZD1222 COVID-19 vaccine. Both conserved end residues are part of each CDR3. The D gene is left open where the match is weak. Clone size is shown for a subset of rows, as once, few, many or a class of expanded clone.

D gene: TRBD2
J gene: TRBJ2-1
V gene: TRBV30
clone size: NA
CDR3 protein: CAWSALGLAGNEQFF
CDR3 DNA: TGTGCCTGGAGTGCCCTTGGACTAGCGGGGAATGAGCAGTTCTTC

D gene: NA
J gene: TRBJ1-6
V gene: TRBV6-1
clone size: NA
CDR3 protein: CASSEFVGGANNSPLHF
CDR3 DNA: TGTGCCAGCAGTGAATTCGTCGGGGGCGCGAATAATTCACCCCTCCACTTT

D gene: TRBD2
J gene: TRBJ2-3
V gene: TRBV5-1
clone size: NA
CDR3 protein: CASSLRGVSTDTQYF
CDR3 DNA: TGCGCCAGCAGCCTGCGGGGGGTTAGCACAGATACGCAGTATTTT

D gene: NA
J gene: TRBJ2-1
V gene: TRBV28
clone size: NA
CDR3 protein: CASSFPAGNEQFF
CDR3 DNA: TGTGCCAGCAGTTTCCCGGCGGGGAATGAGCAGTTCTTC

D gene: NA
J gene: TRBJ1-2
V gene: TRBV7-2
clone size: NA
CDR3 protein: CASTSQGRGYGYTF
CDR3 DNA: TGTGCCAGCACCAGTCAGGGGAGAGGCTATGGCTACACCTTC

D gene: NA
J gene: TRBJ1-1
V gene: TRBV18
clone size: once
CDR3 protein: CASSPKEGKGTEAFF
CDR3 DNA: TGTGCCAGCTCACCTAAGGAAGGGAAGGGCACTGAAGCTTTCTTT

D gene: TRBD1
J gene: TRBJ1-2
V gene: TRBV19
clone size: NA
CDR3 protein: CASSIQGARVYGYTF
CDR3 DNA: TGTGCCAGTAGTATACAGGGGGCGCGGGTCTATGGCTACACCTTC

D gene: NA
J gene: TRBJ2-5
V gene: TRBV11-3
clone size: NA
CDR3 protein: CASSSRIQETQYF
CDR3 DNA: TGTGCCAGCAGCTCGAGGATCCAAGAGACCCAGTACTTC

D gene: NA
J gene: TRBJ1-2
V gene: TRBV30
clone size: NA
CDR3 protein: CAWSVRGWNYGYTF
CDR3 DNA: TGTGCCTGGAGCGTGCGGGGTTGGAACTATGGCTACACCTTC

D gene: NA
J gene: TRBJ1-4
V gene: TRBV27
clone size: NA
CDR3 protein: CASSFQGLNEKLFF
CDR3 DNA: TGTGCCAGCAGTTTCCAGGGGCTAAATGAAAAACTGTTTTTT

D gene: NA
J gene: TRBJ2-7
V gene: TRBV7-3
clone size: NA
CDR3 protein: CASSLNEGEYEQYF
CDR3 DNA: TGTGCCAGCAGCTTAAATGAAGGGGAGTACGAGCAGTACTTC

D gene: NA
J gene: TRBJ1-6
V gene: TRBV18
clone size: NA
CDR3 protein: CASSPTGSSNSPLHF
CDR3 DNA: TGTGCCAGCTCACCCACAGGGAGTTCAAATTCACCCCTCCACTTT

D gene: TRBD1
J gene: TRBJ1-1
V gene: TRBV3-1/TRBV3-2
clone size: NA
CDR3 protein: CASSAGQGDTEAFF
CDR3 DNA: TGTGCCAGCAGCGCTGGACAGGGGGACACTGAAGCTTTCTTT

D gene: TRBD1
J gene: TRBJ2-5
V gene: TRBV11-2
clone size: few
CDR3 protein: CASSPRQGSVQETQYF
CDR3 DNA: TGTGCCAGCAGCCCCCGACAGGGTAGTGTCCAAGAGACCCAGTACTTC

D gene: NA
J gene: TRBJ2-7
V gene: TRBV6-5
clone size: NA
CDR3 protein: CASSHVNEQYF
CDR3 DNA: TGTGCCAGCAGTCATGTAAACGAGCAGTACTTC

D gene: NA
J gene: TRBJ1-6
V gene: TRBV11-1
clone size: NA
CDR3 protein: CASRRTGLNSPLHF
CDR3 DNA: TGTGCCAGCAGAAGAACCGGGCTTAATTCACCCCTCCACTTT

D gene: NA
J gene: TRBJ2-2
V gene: TRBV6-5
clone size: NA
CDR3 protein: CASSLLAASTGELFF
CDR3 DNA: TGTGCCAGCAGTTTACTAGCCGCGAGCACCGGGGAGCTGTTTTTT

D gene: NA
J gene: TRBJ1-1
V gene: TRBV6-5
clone size: NA
CDR3 protein: CASSYSTVGYTEAFF
CDR3 DNA: TGTGCCAGCAGTTACTCAACCGTCGGGTACACTGAAGCTTTCTTT

D gene: TRBD1
J gene: TRBJ1-5
V gene: TRBV7-9
clone size: NA
CDR3 protein: CASSSDRDSTYSNQPQHF
CDR3 DNA: TGTGCCAGCAGCTCTGACCGGGACAGTACTTATAGCAATCAGCCCCAGCATTTT

D gene: NA
J gene: TRBJ1-2
V gene: TRBV2
clone size: NA
CDR3 protein: CASIGAAAYGYTF
CDR3 DNA: TGTGCCAGCATCGGGGCCGCGGCCTATGGCTACACCTTC

D gene: NA
J gene: TRBJ1-4
V gene: TRBV6-1
clone size: NA
CDR3 protein: CASSETTTNEKLFF
CDR3 DNA: TGTGCCAGCAGTGAGACAACAACTAATGAAAAACTGTTTTTT

D gene: TRBD1
J gene: TRBJ1-5
V gene: TRBV6-6
clone size: NA
CDR3 protein: CASSPPGTGGYQPQHF
CDR3 DNA: TGTGCCAGCAGTCCTCCCGGGACAGGGGGCTACCAGCCCCAGCATTTT

D gene: NA
J gene: TRBJ1-1
V gene: TRBV14
clone size: NA
CDR3 protein: CASSQYMNTEAFF
CDR3 DNA: TGTGCCAGCAGCCAGTATATGAACACTGAAGCTTTCTTT

D gene: TRBD1
J gene: TRBJ1-2
V gene: TRBV5-1
clone size: NA
CDR3 protein: CASSRDRANYGYTF
CDR3 DNA: TGCGCCAGCAGCCGGGACAGGGCTAACTATGGCTACACCTTC

D gene: TRBD1
J gene: TRBJ2-6
V gene: TRBV2
clone size: NA
CDR3 protein: CASSEGQGGAGANVLTF
CDR3 DNA: TGTGCCAGCAGCGAGGGACAGGGAGGCGCTGGGGCCAACGTCCTGACTTTC

D gene: TRBD2
J gene: TRBJ2-3
V gene: TRBV18
clone size: NA
CDR3 protein: CASSPVAGSTDTQYF
CDR3 DNA: TGTGCCAGCTCCCCGGTAGCGGGGAGCACAGATACGCAGTATTTT

D gene: NA
J gene: TRBJ1-5
V gene: TRBV6-5
clone size: NA
CDR3 protein: CASTRTGKDNQPQHF
CDR3 DNA: TGTGCCAGTACGAGAACAGGGAAGGACAATCAGCCCCAGCATTTT

D gene: TRBD1
J gene: TRBJ2-3
V gene: TRBV6-2/TRBV6-3
clone size: NA
CDR3 protein: CASSYSTPRPGQGAYTQYF
CDR3 DNA: TGTGCCAGCAGTTACTCGACGCCCAGACCGGGACAGGGGGCATATACGCAGTATTTT

D gene: NA
J gene: TRBJ1-1
V gene: TRBV7-9
clone size: once
CDR3 protein: CASSLGAAENTEAFF
CDR3 DNA: TGTGCCAGCAGCTTAGGGGCAGCCGAGAACACTGAAGCTTTCTTT

D gene: TRBD1
J gene: TRBJ2-7
V gene: TRBV19
clone size: NA
CDR3 protein: CASRGQGAYEQYF
CDR3 DNA: TGTGCCAGTAGAGGACAGGGCGCCTACGAGCAGTACTTC

D gene: TRBD2
J gene: TRBJ2-7
V gene: TRBV27
clone size: once
CDR3 protein: CATPQGGYPTYEQYF
CDR3 DNA: TGTGCCACCCCCCAGGGAGGGTATCCCACCTACGAGCAGTACTTC

D gene: NA
J gene: TRBJ2-1
V gene: TRBV11-1
clone size: NA
CDR3 protein: CASSQDNPRSYNEQFF
CDR3 DNA: TGTGCCAGCAGCCAGGACAACCCCCGAAGTTACAATGAGCAGTTCTTC

D gene: NA
J gene: TRBJ2-5
V gene: TRBV5-1
clone size: NA
CDR3 protein: CASSSENQETQYF
CDR3 DNA: TGCGCCAGCAGCTCGGAGAACCAAGAGACCCAGTACTTC

D gene: NA
J gene: TRBJ2-7
V gene: TRBV4-2
clone size: NA
CDR3 protein: CASSQEQVGYEQYF
CDR3 DNA: TGTGCCAGCAGCCAAGAGCAGGTCGGCTACGAGCAGTACTTC

D gene: NA
J gene: TRBJ1-6
V gene: TRBV6-5
clone size: few
CDR3 protein: CASSYSRGSYNSPLHF
CDR3 DNA: TGTGCCAGCAGTTACTCGAGGGGCTCCTATAATTCACCCCTCCACTTT

D gene: NA
J gene: TRBJ1-4
V gene: TRBV4-1
clone size: NA
CDR3 protein: CASSLLPTGRGSTNEKLFF
CDR3 DNA: TGCGCCAGCAGCCTACTCCCCACAGGGAGAGGCTCAACTAATGAAAAACTGTTTTTT

D gene: NA
J gene: TRBJ1-6
V gene: TRBV3-1/TRBV3-2
clone size: NA
CDR3 protein: CASSRTWGDLALHF
CDR3 DNA: TGTGCCAGCAGCCGTACATGGGGTGATCTGGCCCTCCACTTT

D gene: NA
J gene: TRBJ1-4
V gene: TRBV5-5
clone size: NA
CDR3 protein: CASSIVGTTNEKLFF
CDR3 DNA: TGTGCCAGCAGCATCGTCGGGACAACTAATGAAAAACTGTTTTTT

D gene: NA
J gene: TRBJ2-5
V gene: TRBV5-1
clone size: once
CDR3 protein: CASSLAAGGETQYF
CDR3 DNA: TGCGCCAGCAGCTTGGCCGCAGGTGGGGAGACCCAGTACTTC

D gene: NA
J gene: TRBJ1-1
V gene: TRBV6-5
clone size: NA
CDR3 protein: CASSPRVLTEAFF
CDR3 DNA: TGTGCCAGCAGTCCCCGGGTCCTCACTGAAGCTTTCTTT

D gene: TRBD1
J gene: TRBJ1-1
V gene: TRBV3-1/TRBV3-2
clone size: few
CDR3 protein: CASSLRQGGWSEAFF
CDR3 DNA: TGTGCCAGCAGCCTTCGACAGGGAGGGTGGTCTGAAGCTTTCTTT

D gene: NA
J gene: TRBJ2-1
V gene: TRBV12-5
clone size: NA
CDR3 protein: CASAIPGTRRNEQFF
CDR3 DNA: TGTGCTAGTGCAATCCCCGGGACGAGGCGAAATGAGCAGTTCTTC

D gene: NA
J gene: TRBJ2-7
V gene: TRBV5-1
clone size: NA
CDR3 protein: CASSLVAGRTHEQYF
CDR3 DNA: TGCGCCAGCAGCTTGGTCGCAGGGCGAACCCACGAGCAGTACTTC

D gene: NA
J gene: TRBJ2-5
V gene: TRBV7-2
clone size: NA
CDR3 protein: CASSSGETQYF
CDR3 DNA: TGTGCCAGCAGCTCCGGAGAGACCCAGTACTTC

D gene: TRBD2
J gene: TRBJ2-3
V gene: TRBV7-3
clone size: NA
CDR3 protein: CASSPLTSGRRSDTQYF
CDR3 DNA: TGTGCCAGCAGCCCACTGACTAGCGGGAGGCGTTCAGATACGCAGTATTTT

D gene: TRBD2
J gene: TRBJ2-2
V gene: TRBV5-1
clone size: few
CDR3 protein: CASSLGREGVRELFF
CDR3 DNA: TGCGCCAGCAGCTTAGGCAGGGAGGGTGTCCGGGAGCTGTTTTTT

D gene: TRBD1
J gene: TRBJ1-6
V gene: TRBV5-4
clone size: NA
CDR3 protein: CASSLVDRGNSPLHF
CDR3 DNA: TGTGCCAGCAGCTTGGTGGACAGGGGAAATTCACCCCTCCACTTT

D gene: NA
J gene: TRBJ1-4
V gene: TRBV5-6
clone size: NA
CDR3 protein: CASSLWTETTNEKLFF
CDR3 DNA: TGTGCCAGCAGCTTATGGACAGAAACAACTAATGAAAAACTGTTTTTT

D gene: NA
J gene: TRBJ1-2
V gene: TRBV11-2
clone size: once
CDR3 protein: CASSPAGDYGYTF
CDR3 DNA: TGTGCCAGCAGCCCCGCAGGGGACTATGGCTACACCTTC

D gene: NA
J gene: TRBJ2-7
V gene: TRBV3-1/TRBV3-2
clone size: NA
CDR3 protein: CASSPQRGEQYF
CDR3 DNA: TGTGCCAGCAGCCCACAGCGAGGGGAGCAGTACTTC

D gene: NA
J gene: TRBJ2-7
V gene: TRBV6-5
clone size: few
CDR3 protein: CASSHPTGVYEQYF
CDR3 DNA: TGTGCCAGCAGCCACCCTACAGGAGTCTACGAGCAGTACTTC